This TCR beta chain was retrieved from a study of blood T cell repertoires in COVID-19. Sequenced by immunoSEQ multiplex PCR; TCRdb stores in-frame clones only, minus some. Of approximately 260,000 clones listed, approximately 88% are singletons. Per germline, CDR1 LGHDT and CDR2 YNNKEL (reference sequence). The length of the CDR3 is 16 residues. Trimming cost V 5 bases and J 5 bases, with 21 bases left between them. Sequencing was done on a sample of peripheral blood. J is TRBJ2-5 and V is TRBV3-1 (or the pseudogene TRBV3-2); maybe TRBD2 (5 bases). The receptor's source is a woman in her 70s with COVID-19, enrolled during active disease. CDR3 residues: CASSSYHGLAFETQYF. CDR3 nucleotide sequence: TGTGCCAGCAGCTCCTATCATGGGCTAGCTTTTGAGACCCAGTACTTC.